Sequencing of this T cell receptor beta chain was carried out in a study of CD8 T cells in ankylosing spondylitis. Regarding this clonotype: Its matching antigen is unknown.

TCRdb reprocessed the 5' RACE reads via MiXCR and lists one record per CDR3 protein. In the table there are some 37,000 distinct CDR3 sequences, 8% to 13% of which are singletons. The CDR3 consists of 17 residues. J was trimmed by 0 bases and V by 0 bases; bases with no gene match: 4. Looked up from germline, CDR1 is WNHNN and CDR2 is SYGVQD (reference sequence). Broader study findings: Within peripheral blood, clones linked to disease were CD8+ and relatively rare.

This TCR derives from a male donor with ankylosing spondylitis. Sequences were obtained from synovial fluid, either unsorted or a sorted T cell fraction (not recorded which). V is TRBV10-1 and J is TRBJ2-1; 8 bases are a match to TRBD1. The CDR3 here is CASSESRQGTSYNEQFF. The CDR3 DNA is TGCGCCAGCAGTGAGTCAAGACAGGGGACCTCCTACAATGAGCAGTTCTTC.